This T cell receptor beta chain is from a study of response to subunit inactivated influenza vaccine. The V gene lost 2 bases and the J gene lost 4 bases, with 10 bases spanning the gap. The CDR3 covers 14 residues. CDR1 and CDR2 (germline): MNHEY, SVGAGI. This clonotype was picked up a small number of times. Using its own MiXCR run on the RT-PCR reads, TCRdb lists one record per CDR3 protein. The table has roughly 710,000 distinct CDR3 sequences, 14% seen once. This TCR derives from a man aged 50 or older who received an inactivated influenza vaccine. V and J are TRBV6-5 and TRBJ2-3, with a weak D call TRBD2 (5 bases). Sequencing used PBMCs from blood, obtained less than 15 days before vaccination. CDR3 in amino acids: CASSYAGSPDTQYF. The CDR3 coding sequence is TGTGCCAGCAGTTACGCGGGTTCACCAGATACGCAGTATTTT.